This T cell receptor beta chain was profiled in a study of pediatric ulcerative colitis. Regarding the study as a whole: Ulcerative colitis patients shared more blood-rectal clones than controls.

The survey-level immunoSEQ assay was used. Up to 500,000 reads were sequenced per sample. Only in-frame clones appear in the TCRdb table, and some are missing; sequencing was by immunoSEQ multiplex PCR. Among tens of thousands of clones listed, 77% were seen once. In regard to this clone: Its target is not known.

Trimming cost V 7 bases and J 1 base, with 20 bases left between them. The CDR3 contains 16 residues. The germline V gene has CDR1 SGHRS and CDR2 YFSETQ. Ulcerative colitis patients received no immunosuppressive medication before the diagnostic colonoscopy. Sequencing was done on a sample of blood. The clonotype originates from a boy younger than 18 with moderate ulcerative colitis. The rearrangement joins TRBV5-1 to TRBJ1-1; D is unclear. CDR3 region: CASQRIGFKANTEAFF. DNA of the CDR3: TGCGCCAGCCAGAGGATCGGTTTTAAGGCGAACACTGAAGCTTTCTTT.